The following is a T cell receptor (beta chain) sequence with its context. Its antigen is unknown. No quality values exist for individual bases; no much larger clone is one base distant. The CDR3 sequence holds 17 residues, the cysteine and phenylalanine included. The CDR3 DNA has 51 bases and is translated from base 1. The germline V gene sets CDR1 to SGHNT and CDR2 to YENEEA. This sample stems from a study of glioma-infiltrating T cells after dendritic cell vaccination (dated by TCRdb to about 2016). Turning to the overall study: A cohort of 15 or so glioblastoma patients from Phase I and II dendritic cell vaccination trials was included, of whom 9 were newly diagnosed and 6 had recurrent disease. Tumor-infiltrating lymphocyte content was quantified and tumor and blood repertoires were compared in dendritic cell-vaccinated glioblastoma patients by deep sequencing of TCR beta CDR3 regions. Survival after dendritic cell vaccination was correlated with TCR sequencing metrics, including TIL content and tumor-blood repertoire overlap. Autologous tumor lysate-pulsed dendritic cell vaccination was administered to the patients between about 2003 and 2013. The vaccine consisted of monocyte-derived dendritic cells cultured approximately seven days with IL-4 and GM-CSF, then pulsed overnight with autologous tumor lysate. Each patient was given three intradermal dendritic cell vaccine injections, spaced two weeks apart, in the arm below the axilla.

Here is what the overall study found, with its caveats: After dendritic cell vaccination, a higher estimated pretreatment TIL content predicted longer time to progression and overall survival. The TCR overlap response model with three groups was called speculative and said to need prospective validation. The cohort was small and heterogeneous, few patients had complete blood and tumor sets, and even fewer had initial-recurrent tumor pairs. TCR clonality showed no direct relationship with survival, which suggests that a diverse polyclonal response may be important.

TCRB CDR3 regions were amplified from approximately 2 ug genomic DNA, or all available DNA if less, using the immunoSEQ assay. The multiplex PCR relied on 60 forward primers for TCR V beta segments and 13 reverse primers for J beta segments. Synthetic control templates were spiked into each sample at limiting dilution to estimate reads per starting template. The Illumina HiSeq System generated 87 bp sequencing reads. The paper's data handling went like this. PCR and sequencing errors were removed by merging closely related sequences with a nearest neighbor algorithm. TCR overlap was defined as the percentage of unique tumor TCR beta sequences that were also present in the same patient's peripheral blood. TCRdb's version of the immuneACCESS table is confined to in-frame rearrangements and falls short of the full clone set. An unresolved V gene accounts for under half of the shortfall where checked; the remainder is of unknown origin. The V and J calls and the clone size are those of that table, but D and trimming were determined from the DNA. Counted in this sample were about 87,000 clones; 80% to 90% of them appeared once. 3.2% of the sample is in the top ten clones.

Patients were selected on the basis of adequate residual fresh-frozen tumor tissue and more than two years of available survival data. Although molecular status otherwise differed among the glioblastoma patients, no patient had an isocitrate dehydrogenase mutation. PBMC were collected before vaccination, two weeks after the third vaccination, and at tumor progression if progression occurred. Genomic DNA was extracted with the Qiagen DNeasy Blood extraction Kit. The material was blood, obtained before dendritic cell vaccination. This TCR was sampled from a human donor with glioblastoma. Recombination linked TRBV11-3 to TRBJ2-5; a stretch of 8 junction bases matches TRBD2. The end of the DNA aligns better with TRBJ2-7, so the J call may be wrong. The nucleotide sequence reads TGTGCCAGCAGCTCCGGCCCCAGCGGGAGTGCACCCTACGAGCAGTACTTC. This encodes CASSSGPSGSAPYEQYF.